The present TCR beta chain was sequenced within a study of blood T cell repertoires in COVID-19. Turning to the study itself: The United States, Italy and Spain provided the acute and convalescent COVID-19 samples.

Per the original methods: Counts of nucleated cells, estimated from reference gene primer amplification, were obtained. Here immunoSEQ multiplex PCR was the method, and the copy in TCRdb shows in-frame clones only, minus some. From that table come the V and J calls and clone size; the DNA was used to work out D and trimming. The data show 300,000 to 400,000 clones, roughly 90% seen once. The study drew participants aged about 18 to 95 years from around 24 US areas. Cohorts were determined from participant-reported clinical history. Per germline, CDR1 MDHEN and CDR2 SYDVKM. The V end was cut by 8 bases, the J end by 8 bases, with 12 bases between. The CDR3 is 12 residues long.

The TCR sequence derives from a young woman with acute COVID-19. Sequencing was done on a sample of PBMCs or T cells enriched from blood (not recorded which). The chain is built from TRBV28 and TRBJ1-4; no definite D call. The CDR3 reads CASRLPGEKLFF. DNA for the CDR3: TGTGCCAGCCGGTTGCCGGGGGAAAAACTGTTTTTT.